This T cell receptor beta chain came from a study of human T cells and chemical hapten exposure. About the study: Alopecia areata, totalis or universalis affected patients, mainly female.

V gave up 6 bases and J gave up 2 bases, with 7 bases separating them. The CDR3 is made up of 11 amino acids. Germline lookup yields CDR1 DFQATT and CDR2 SNEGSKA (reference sequence). Individual cDNA molecules received unique molecular identifiers in the library. TCRdb processed the RACE reads anew with MiXCR; each CDR3 protein has one entry. The repertoire consists of roughly 130,000 distinct CDR3 sequences, with approximately 10% occurring once and the leading ten covering more than 2%. Sample time point: patch test 3, about 24 weeks after DPC sensitization. Sample treatment: therapeutic diphenylcyclopropenone sensitization with weekly scalp DPC.

V and J are TRBV20-1 and TRBJ2-5; D ambiguous. The TCR originated in a woman aged 45-60 years with alopecia areata. Some clones in this sample may be carry-over from other donors' samples. The sequenced sample was whole blood, obtained in connection with sensitization to the hapten diphenylcyclopropenone (DPC). The CDR3 DNA reads as TGCAGTGCCACCTTTCAAGAGACCCAGTACTTC. This encodes CSATFQETQYF.